This T cell receptor (beta chain) emerged from a study of T-cell memory formation after mild COVID-19. Study details: The study found TCR clusters largely donor specific.

Whole-study findings and limits: Day 15 to 85 contracting clones showed balanced CD4/CD8; day 15 to 37 expanders favored CD4+. Still unconfirmed is whether the second-wave clones peaking on day 37 recognized SARS-CoV-2.

TCR alpha and TCR beta cDNA libraries carrying sample barcodes and UMIs were produced by 5'RACE using constant-segment primers. TCRdb re-derived calls from the 5' RACE reads in MiXCR, one entry per CDR3 protein. The data hold about 560,000 distinct CDR3 sequences, with about a fifth observed a single time. With respect to this clonotype: Its antigen is currently unknown.

This CDR3 comprises 13 residues. Losses at the gene ends were 3 bases for V and 11 bases for J; bases not matched to a gene: 3. Germline-derived CDR1 and CDR2 are LNHNV and YYDKDF (reference sequence). The chain is built from TRBV15 and TRBJ2-2; TRBD1 matches at 10 bases. The receptor comes from an adult woman who had mild COVID-19 (a few samples of this study predate the infection). Cell type and time point are not known. Specimen: PBMCs or a T cell subset sorted from them (not recorded which). CDR3 in amino acids: CATSRRTGGELFF. Here the CDR3 DNA reads TGTGCCACCAGCAGGAGGACAGGGGGAGAGCTGTTTTTT.